This T cell receptor beta chain was identified during a study of post-analysis software for immune sequencing data (dated by TCRdb to about 2015). Study-level background: Disease courses on record covered relapsing-remitting, secondary progressive and progressive-relapsing multiple sclerosis, though some patients had no subtype annotation. A subset of samples was prepared in parallel using single-end sample barcoding, then pooled and co-amplified after Illumina adapter ligation. The patient repertoires were compared against about 10 previously published healthy control repertoires obtained from donors aged roughly 6 to 26 years.

To demonstrate the VDJtools post-analysis software, the study profiled TCR beta repertoires from the peripheral blood of about a dozen young patients with multiple sclerosis. The patients with multiple sclerosis were children and adolescents between 6 and 15 years of age. The library was generated by PCR. The instrument given in TCRdb is Illumina HiSeq 2500. To reduce PCR and sequencing biases, unique molecular identifiers were incorporated into the TCR beta cDNA libraries. Per 1 to 10 million input T cells, some 500,000 cDNA molecules were obtained, such that each molecule approximated one T cell. The same protocol used for the earlier healthy control dataset was applied to prepare and sequence the patient libraries. Within a given batch, samples were prepared together, multiplexed and sequenced on the same HiSeq lane. The source study handled its data this way. MIGEC handled the raw barcoded reads, throwing out single-read molecular identifier groups before consensus assembly and CDR3 extraction. Clonotype tables were post-analysed with VDJtools, normalizing diversity by down-sampling all datasets to the smallest sample size. In repertoire overlap clustering, CDR3 amino acid sequences, but not nucleotide sequences, were matched to correct batch-related cross-sample contamination. TCRdb reprocessed the public reads (quality trimming at Q25 with fastp, clone calling with MiXCR) and kept in-frame beta chains. Under each unique CDR3 protein, matching rows form one entry showing the most common genes and DNA. These V and J calls are TCRdb output, not the study's own analysis. The sample table shows approximately 440,000 distinct CDR3 sequences, and less than 45% are seen once. The ten top clones hold over 10% of the sample.

Overall results and qualifications from the work: Significantly lower normalized Chao1 diversity was found in multiple sclerosis patients than in controls, suggesting substantial peripheral T-cell clonal expansion. The multiple sclerosis patient group was slightly younger than the control group. Strong co-clustering of samples prepared in the same batch was shown by direct clustering with F measure, prompting a batch-effect correction.

Worth noting for this clonotype: Its antigen remains undetermined. Nothing much larger sits one base from this clone, and base qualities are not available.

The sample was blood. The source is a girl under 18 with multiple sclerosis.

The sequenced DNA: TGTGCCAGCAGCGTAGAGGGGGTCTCCTACAATGAGCAGTTCTTC. Protein translation: CASSVEGVSYNEQFF. Recombination joined TRBV9 with TRBJ2-1, and TRBD1 may be the D gene, going by 6 matching bases. Cut back by 0 bases and 0 bases, the V and J ends lie 7 bases apart. Looking up the germline V gene yields CDR1 SGDLS and CDR2 YYNGEE. The CDR3 numbers 15 residues from cysteine through phenylalanine. CDR3 DNA only is kept here, 45 bases in frame from base 1.